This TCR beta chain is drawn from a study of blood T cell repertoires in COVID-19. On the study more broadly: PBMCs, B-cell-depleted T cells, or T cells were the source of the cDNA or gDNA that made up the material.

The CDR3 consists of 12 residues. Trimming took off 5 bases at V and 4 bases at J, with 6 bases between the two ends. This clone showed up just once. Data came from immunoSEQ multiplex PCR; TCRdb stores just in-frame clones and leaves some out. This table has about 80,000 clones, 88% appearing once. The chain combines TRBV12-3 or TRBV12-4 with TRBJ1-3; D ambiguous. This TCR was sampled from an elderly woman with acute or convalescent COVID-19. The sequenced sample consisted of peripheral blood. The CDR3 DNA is TGTGCCAGCAGTCCCCGGGGAAACACCATATATTTT. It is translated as CASSPRGNTIYF.